The TCR beta chain under discussion was sequenced for a study of CD8 T cells in Susac syndrome. RNA amounts of roughly 0.5 to 1 ug underwent reverse transcription with random hexamers. TCR beta CDR3 was amplified by immunoSEQ covering 54 Vbeta and 13 Jbeta. One entry per CDR3 protein results from TCRdb running MiXCR on the immunoSEQ multiplex PCR reads. This table holds some 180,000 distinct CDR3 sequences, roughly 92% found once. The CDR3 is 14 amino acids. V shed 6 bases, J shed 6 bases, and the junction held 10 bases outside the gene matches. Germline loops: CDR1 LGHDT, CDR2 YNNKEL (reference sequence).

The sequence came from a human donor in good health. The V call is TRBV3-1, the J call TRBJ1-2; TRBD1 agrees at 7 bases. Input material: CD4+ T cells from PBMCs. CDR3 residues: CASRDRTPGDGYTF. CDR3 coding DNA: TGTGCCAGCAGGGACAGGACACCAGGGGATGGCTACACCTTC.